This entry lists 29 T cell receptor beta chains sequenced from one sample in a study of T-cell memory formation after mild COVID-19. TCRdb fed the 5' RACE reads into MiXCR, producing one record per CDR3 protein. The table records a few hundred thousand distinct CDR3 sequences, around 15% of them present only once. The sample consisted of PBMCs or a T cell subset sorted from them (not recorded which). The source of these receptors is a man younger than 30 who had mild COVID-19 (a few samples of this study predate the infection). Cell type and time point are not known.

CDR3 DNA sequence: TGCAGTGCTAGAGAACTAGCGGGGAGCACAGATACGCAGTATTTT. This encodes CSARELAGSTDTQYF. V is TRBV20-1 and J is TRBJ2-3, with 10 positions matching TRBD2. Germline-derived CDR1 and CDR2 are DFQATT and SNEGSKA (reference sequence). With V trimmed by 0 bases and J by 0 bases, 0 bases remained unmatched. The CDR3 is 15 residues long.

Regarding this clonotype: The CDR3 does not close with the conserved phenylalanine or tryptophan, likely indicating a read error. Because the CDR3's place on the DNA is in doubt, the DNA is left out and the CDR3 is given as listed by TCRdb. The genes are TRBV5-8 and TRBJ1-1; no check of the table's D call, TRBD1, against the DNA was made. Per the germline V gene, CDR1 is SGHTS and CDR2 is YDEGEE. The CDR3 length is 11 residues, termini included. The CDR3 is CASSLPWASDI.

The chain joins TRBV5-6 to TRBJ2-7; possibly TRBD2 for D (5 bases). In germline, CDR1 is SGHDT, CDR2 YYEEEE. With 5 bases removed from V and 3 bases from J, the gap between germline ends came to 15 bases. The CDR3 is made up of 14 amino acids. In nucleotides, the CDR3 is TGTGCCAGCAGGGGTCCGACTGGGAGCTACGAGCAGTACGTC. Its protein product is CASRGPTGSYEQYV.

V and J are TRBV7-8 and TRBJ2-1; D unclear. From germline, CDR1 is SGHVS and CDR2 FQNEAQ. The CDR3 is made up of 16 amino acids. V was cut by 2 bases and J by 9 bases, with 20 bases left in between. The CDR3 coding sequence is TGTGCCAGCAGCTTATTTATAGGAGTCGGTTCGGGTGAGCAGTTCTTC. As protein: CASSLFIGVGSGEQFF.

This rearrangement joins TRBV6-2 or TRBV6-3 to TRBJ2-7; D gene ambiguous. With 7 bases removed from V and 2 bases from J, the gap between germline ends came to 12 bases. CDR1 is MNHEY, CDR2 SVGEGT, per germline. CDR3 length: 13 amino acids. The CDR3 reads CASKRPETYEQYF. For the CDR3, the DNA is TGTGCCAGCAAGAGACCGGAGACCTACGAGCAGTACTTC.

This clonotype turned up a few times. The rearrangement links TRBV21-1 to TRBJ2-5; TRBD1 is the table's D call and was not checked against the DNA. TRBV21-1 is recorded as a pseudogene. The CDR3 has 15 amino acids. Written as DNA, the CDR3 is TGTGCCAGCAGCTCACTACAGGGGGCTTTGGAGACCCAGTACTTC. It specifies CASSSLQGALETQYF.

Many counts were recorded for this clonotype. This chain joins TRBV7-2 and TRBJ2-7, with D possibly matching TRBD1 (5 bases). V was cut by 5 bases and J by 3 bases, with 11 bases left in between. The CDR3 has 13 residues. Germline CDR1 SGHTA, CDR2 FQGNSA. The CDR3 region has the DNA TGTGCCAGCAGCCGGAGACAGTACTACGAGCAGTACTTC. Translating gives CASSRRQYYEQYF. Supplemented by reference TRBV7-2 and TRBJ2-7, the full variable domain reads GAGVSQSPSNKVTEKGKDVELRCDPISGHTALYWYRQSLGQGLEFLIYFQGNSAPDKSGLPSDRFSAERTGGSVSTLTIQRTQQEDSAVYLCASSRRQYYEQYFGPGTRLTVT.

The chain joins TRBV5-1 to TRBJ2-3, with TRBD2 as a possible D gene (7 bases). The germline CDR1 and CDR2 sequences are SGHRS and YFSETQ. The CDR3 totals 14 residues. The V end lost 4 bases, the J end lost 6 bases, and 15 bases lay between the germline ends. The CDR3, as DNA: TGCGCCAGCAGCACGACGGGGGGCCGGGATACGCAGTATTTT. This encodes CASSTTGGRDTQYF. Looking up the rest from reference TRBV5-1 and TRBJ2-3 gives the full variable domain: KAGVTQTPRYLIKTRGQQVTLSCSPISGHRSVSWYQQTPGQGLQFLFEYFSETQRNKGNFPGRFSGRQFSNSRSEMNVSTLELGDSALYLCASSTTGGRDTQYFGPGTRLTVL.

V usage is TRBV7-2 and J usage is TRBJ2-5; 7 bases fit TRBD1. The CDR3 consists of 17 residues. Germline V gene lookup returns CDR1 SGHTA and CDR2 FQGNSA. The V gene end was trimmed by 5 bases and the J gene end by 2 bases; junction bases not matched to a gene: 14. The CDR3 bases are TGTGCCAGCAGCCCAAGGGGGACAGCAATACTTCAAGAGACCCAGTACTTC. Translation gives CASSPRGTAILQETQYF.

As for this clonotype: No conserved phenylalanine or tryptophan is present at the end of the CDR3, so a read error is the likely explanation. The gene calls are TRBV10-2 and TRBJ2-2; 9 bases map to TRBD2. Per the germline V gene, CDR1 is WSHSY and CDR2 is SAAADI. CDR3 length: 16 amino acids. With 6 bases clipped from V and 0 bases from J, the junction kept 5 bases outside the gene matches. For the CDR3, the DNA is TGCGCCAGCAGGGCTAGCGGGAAAGCGAACACCGGGGAGCTGTTTTTA. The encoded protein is CASRASGKANTGELFL.

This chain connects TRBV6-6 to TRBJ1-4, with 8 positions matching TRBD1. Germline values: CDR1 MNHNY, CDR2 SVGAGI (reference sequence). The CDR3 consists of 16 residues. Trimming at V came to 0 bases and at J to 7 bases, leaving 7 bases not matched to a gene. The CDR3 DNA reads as TGTGCCAGCAGTTACTCGCGCGGGACAGGCGGTGAAAAACTGTTTTTT. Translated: CASSYSRGTGGEKLFF.

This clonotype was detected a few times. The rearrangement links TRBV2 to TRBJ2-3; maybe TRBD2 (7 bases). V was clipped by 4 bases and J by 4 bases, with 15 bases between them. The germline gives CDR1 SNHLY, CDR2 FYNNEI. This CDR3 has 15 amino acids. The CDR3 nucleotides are TGTGCCAGCAGTGCTCGGGGGGCAAGTCCAGATACGCAGTATTTT. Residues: CASSARGASPDTQYF.

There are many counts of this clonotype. The CDR3: CASSLQGPDTQYF. The CDR3 bases are TGCGCCAGCAGCCTACAGGGGCCAGATACGCAGTATTTT. This chain connects TRBV5-1 to TRBJ2-3; 7 positions agree with TRBD1. The CDR3 consists of 13 residues. V trimming: 4 bases; J trimming: 4 bases; junction bases outside the gene matches: 3. The germline CDR1 and CDR2 sequences are SGHRS and YFSETQ.

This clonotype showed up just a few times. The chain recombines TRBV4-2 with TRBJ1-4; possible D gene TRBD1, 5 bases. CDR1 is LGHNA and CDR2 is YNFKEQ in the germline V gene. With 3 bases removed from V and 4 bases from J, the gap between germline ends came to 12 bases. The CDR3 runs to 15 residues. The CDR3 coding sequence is TGTGCCAGCAGCCAGGTGGGACCGAGTAATGAAAAACTGTTTTTT. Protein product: CASSQVGPSNEKLFF.

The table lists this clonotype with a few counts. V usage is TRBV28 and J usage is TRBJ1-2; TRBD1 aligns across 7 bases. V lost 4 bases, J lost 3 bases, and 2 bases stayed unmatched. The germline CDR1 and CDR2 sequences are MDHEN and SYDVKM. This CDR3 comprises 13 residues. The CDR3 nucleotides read TGTGCCAGCAGTTCTGGGACAGACTATGGCTACACCTTC. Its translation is CASSSGTDYGYTF.

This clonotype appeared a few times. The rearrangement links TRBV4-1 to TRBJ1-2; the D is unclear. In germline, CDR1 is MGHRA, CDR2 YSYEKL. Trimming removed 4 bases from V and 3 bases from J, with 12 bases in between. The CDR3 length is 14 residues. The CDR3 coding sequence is TGCGCCAGCAGCCCAGCGACTGTCGACTATGGCTACACCTTC. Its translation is CASSPATVDYGYTF.

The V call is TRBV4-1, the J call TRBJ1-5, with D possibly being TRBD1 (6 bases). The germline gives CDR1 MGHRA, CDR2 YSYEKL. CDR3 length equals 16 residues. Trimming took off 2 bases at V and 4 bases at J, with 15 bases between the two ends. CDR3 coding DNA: TGCGCCAGCAGCCAACTCAGCCGGGACACTAATCAGCCCCAGCATTTT. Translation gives CASSQLSRDTNQPQHF.

CDR3 bases: TGCAGTGCTTCTAGCGGGGGAAACACCGGGGAGCTGTTTTTT. It translates to CSASSGGNTGELFF. This chain connects TRBV20-1 to TRBJ2-2; 10 positions agree with TRBD2. Germline lookup yields CDR1 DFQATT and CDR2 SNEGSKA (reference sequence). CDR3 length: 14 residues. With V trimmed by 5 bases and J by 2 bases, 2 bases remained unmatched.

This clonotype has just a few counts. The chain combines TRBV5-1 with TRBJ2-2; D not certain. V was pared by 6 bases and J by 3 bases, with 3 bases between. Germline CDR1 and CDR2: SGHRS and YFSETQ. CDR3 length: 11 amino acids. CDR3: CASTYTGELFF. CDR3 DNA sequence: TGCGCCAGCACCTACACCGGGGAGCTGTTTTTT.

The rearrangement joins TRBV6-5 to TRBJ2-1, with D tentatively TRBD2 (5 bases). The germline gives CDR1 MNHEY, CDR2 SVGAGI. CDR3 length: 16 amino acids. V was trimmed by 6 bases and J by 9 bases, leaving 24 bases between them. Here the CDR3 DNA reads TGTGCCAGCAGCCGGGAAACAACTCCTCGGACCCCTGAGCAGTTCTTC. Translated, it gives CASSRETTPRTPEQFF.

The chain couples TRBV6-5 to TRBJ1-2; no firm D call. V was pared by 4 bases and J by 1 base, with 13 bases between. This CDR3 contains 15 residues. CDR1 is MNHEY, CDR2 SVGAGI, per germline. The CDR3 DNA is TGTGCCAGCAGTTCCGTCGGACGGATTAACTATGGCTACACCTTC. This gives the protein CASSSVGRINYGYTF.

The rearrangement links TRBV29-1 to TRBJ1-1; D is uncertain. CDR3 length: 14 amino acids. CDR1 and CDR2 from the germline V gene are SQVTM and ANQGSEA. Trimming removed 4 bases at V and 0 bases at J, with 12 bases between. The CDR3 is CSVGRVLVNTEAFF. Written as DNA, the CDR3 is TGCAGCGTTGGTAGGGTCTTGGTGAACACTGAAGCTTTCTTT.

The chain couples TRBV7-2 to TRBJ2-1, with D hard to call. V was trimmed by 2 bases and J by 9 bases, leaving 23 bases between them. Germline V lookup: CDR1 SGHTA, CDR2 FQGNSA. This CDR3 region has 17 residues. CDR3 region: CASSLLGPTERHGEQFF. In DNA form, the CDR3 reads TGTGCCAGCAGCTTATTGGGTCCGACCGAGCGACACGGTGAGCAGTTCTTC.

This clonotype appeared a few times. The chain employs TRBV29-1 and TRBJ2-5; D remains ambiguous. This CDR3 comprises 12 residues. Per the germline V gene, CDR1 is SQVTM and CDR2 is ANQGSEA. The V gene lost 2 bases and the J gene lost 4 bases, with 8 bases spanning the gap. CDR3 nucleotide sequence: TGCAGCGTTGAAAAGGTCGGAGAGACCCAGTACTTC. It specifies CSVEKVGETQYF.

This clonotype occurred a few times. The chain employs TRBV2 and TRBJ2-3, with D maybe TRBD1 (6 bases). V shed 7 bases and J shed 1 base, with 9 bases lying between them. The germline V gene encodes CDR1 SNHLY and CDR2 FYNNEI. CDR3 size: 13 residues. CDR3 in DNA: TGTGCCAGCATGGCAGGGGGCACAGATACGCAGTATTTT. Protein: CASMAGGTDTQYF.

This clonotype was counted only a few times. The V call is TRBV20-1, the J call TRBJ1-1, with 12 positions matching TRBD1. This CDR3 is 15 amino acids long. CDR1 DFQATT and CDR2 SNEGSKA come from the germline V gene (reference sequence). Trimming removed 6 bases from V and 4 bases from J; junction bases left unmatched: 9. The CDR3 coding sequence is TGCAGTGCGGCCGGGACAGGGGGCTGGGGCACTGAAGCTTTCTTT. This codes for CSAAGTGGWGTEAFF.

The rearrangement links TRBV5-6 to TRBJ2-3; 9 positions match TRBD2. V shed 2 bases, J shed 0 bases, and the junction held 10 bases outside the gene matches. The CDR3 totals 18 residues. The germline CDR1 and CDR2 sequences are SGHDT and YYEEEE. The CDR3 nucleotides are TGTGCCAGCAGCTTTCCGCAGCGGGGGGACCCTAGCACAGATACGCAGTATTTT. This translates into CASSFPQRGDPSTDTQYF. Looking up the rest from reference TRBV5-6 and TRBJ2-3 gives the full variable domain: DAGVTQSPTHLIKTRGQQVTLRCSPKSGHDTVSWYQQALGQGPQFIFQYYEEEERQRGNFPDRFSGHQFPNYSSELNVNALLLGDSALYLCASSFPQRGDPSTDTQYFGPGTRLTVL.

The CDR3 DNA reads as TGTGCCAGCAGCTTAGGTCAGGGACTTGTGGACACTGAAGCTTTCTTT. Protein sequence: CASSLGQGLVDTEAFF. This chain uses TRBV7-6 with TRBJ1-1; a possible D gene is TRBD1 (5 bases). V was clipped by 1 base and J by 3 bases, with 15 bases between them. CDR1 is SGHVS, CDR2 FNYEAQ, per germline. There are 16 residues in the CDR3.

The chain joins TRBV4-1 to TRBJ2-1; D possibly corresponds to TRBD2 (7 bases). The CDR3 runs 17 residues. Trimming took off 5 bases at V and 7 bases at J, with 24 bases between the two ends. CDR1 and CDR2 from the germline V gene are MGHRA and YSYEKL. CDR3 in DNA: TGCGCCAGCAGCGCCGGAGGCTCGCGGGGGCGCGATAATGAGCAGTTCTTC. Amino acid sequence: CASSAGGSRGRDNEQFF.